These 6 T cell receptor beta chains came from one sample sequenced in a study of blood T cell repertoires in COVID-19. Only in-frame clones appear in the TCRdb table, and some are missing; sequencing was by immunoSEQ multiplex PCR. The table includes around 150,000 clones, approximately 90% detected once. Sequenced: peripheral blood. The origin of the receptors is a human donor with COVID-19, enrolled during active disease. The donor label of this sample is uncertain.

V gene TRBV5-1 combines with J gene TRBJ2-1; TRBD1 is a possible D gene (5 bases). The V gene's germline CDR1 is SGHRS and CDR2 YFSETQ. This CDR3 has 15 amino acids. Trimming removed 0 bases at V and 0 bases at J, with 7 bases between. The CDR3 loop reads CASSLDQGSYNEQFF. In DNA form, the CDR3 reads TGCGCCAGCAGCTTGGACCAGGGCTCCTACAATGAGCAGTTCTTC.

V and J are TRBV28 and TRBJ1-4; 8 nucleotides agree with TRBD1. Germline loops: CDR1 MDHEN, CDR2 SYDVKM. Trimming at V came to 8 bases and at J to 4 bases, leaving 6 bases not matched to a gene. This CDR3 spans 14 amino acids. The DNA of the CDR3 is TGTGCCAGCCGGACGGGACAGGATAATGAAAAACTGTTTTTT. Amino acids: CASRTGQDNEKLFF.

The chain uses TRBV18 and TRBJ1-6; 9 nucleotides agree with TRBD1. The V segment lost 4 bases and the J segment 7 bases; nucleotides outside the gene matches: 2. The germline CDR1 and CDR2 sequences are KGHSH and LQKENI. The length of the CDR3 is 14 residues. The CDR3, as DNA: TGTGCCAGCTCACGGACAGGGGAAAATTCACCCCTCCACTTT. It is translated as CASSRTGENSPLHF.

This chain connects TRBV11-2 to TRBJ2-1; weak D call: TRBD2 (6 bases). CDR3 length equals 13 residues. Trimming left V 3 bases short and J 12 bases short, with 15 bases between. The germline CDR1 and CDR2 sequences are SGHAT and FQNNGV. CDR3 protein: CASSFLRVGGQFF. CDR3 coding DNA: TGTGCCAGCAGCTTCCTCAGGGTGGGAGGGCAGTTCTTC.

The rearrangement uses TRBV3-1 (or the pseudogene TRBV3-2) and TRBJ2-5, with 8 bases aligning to TRBD1. The CDR3 length is 15 residues. Per germline, CDR1 LGHDT and CDR2 YNNKEL (reference sequence). The J segment lost 4 bases and the V segment lost 3 bases, leaving 7 bases of the junction unmatched. CDR3 DNA: TGTGCCAGCAGCCACCTAGCAGGGGGCAGAGAGACCCAGTACTTC. This translates into CASSHLAGGRETQYF.

The CDR3 loop reads CASSSLTSGGETQYF. The CDR3 nucleotides read TGTGCCAGTAGCTCTTTAACTAGCGGTGGGGAGACCCAGTACTTC. The chain combines TRBV19 with TRBJ2-5; 8 bases agree with TRBD2. CDR1 and CDR2 (germline): LNHDA, SQIVND (reference sequence). V dropped 6 bases and J dropped 5; count of bases not matched to a gene: 11. The CDR3 consists of 15 residues.